This TCR beta chain was identified during a study of cytotoxic CD8 clonotypes in ibrutinib-treated CLL. About the study: Patients attained around 25 partial and 2 complete responses; at median 68 months, roughly 15 remained remitted while 12 progressed. Study results and limitations: Having risen at ibrutinib response, clonality had fallen back toward baseline by progression.

Clones were read by immunoSEQ multiplex PCR, and TCRdb kept only the in-frame ones, dropping some. The repertoire holds approximately 84,000 clones, with 70% to 80% as singletons. A word on this clone: Its antigen is still unknown.

CDR1 and CDR2 from the germline V gene are SGHVS and FQNEAQ. Trimming removed 5 bases from V and 4 bases from J; junction bases left unmatched: 3. The CDR3 extends over 14 amino acids. This chain connects TRBV7-8 to TRBJ2-2, with 8 bases that match TRBD2. The material sequenced was PBMCs, taken after 12 months of ibrutinib treatment. This receptor was identified in a human donor with chronic lymphocytic leukemia. In DNA, the CDR3 is TGTGCCAGCAGCCCGGGGGGGGTCACCGGGGAGCTGTTTTTT. Amino acid sequence: CASSPGGVTGELFF.